These 6 T cell receptor beta chains originate from one sample sequenced in a study of preoperative IRX-2 immunotherapy in early breast cancer. The method was immunoSEQ multiplex PCR; TCRdb's version includes in-frame clones alone and lacks a portion of them. The sample yields 35,000 to 40,000 clones, roughly 80% seen once. Treatment meaning: preoperative locoregional IRX-2 cytokine immunotherapy. This material consisted of lymph node tissue, taken after IRX-2 immunotherapy. The origin of the receptors is a human donor with breast cancer.

This chain connects TRBV7-6 to TRBJ1-2; 7 bases match TRBD1. After removal of 4 bases from V and 4 bases from J, the junction contained 9 bases not matched to a gene. This CDR3 is built from 15 residues. Per the germline V gene, CDR1 is SGHVS and CDR2 is FNYEAQ. The DNA of the CDR3 is TGTGCCAGCAGCTCCGGGGACAGCTTTGTCTATGGCTACACCTTC. It translates to CASSSGDSFVYGYTF.

V is TRBV6-8 and J is TRBJ2-5; 10 bases align to TRBD1. The CDR3 length is 15 residues. Looked up from germline, CDR1 is MNHGY and CDR2 is SAAAGT. Unmatched junction bases numbered 9, after V lost 4 bases and J lost 7 bases. Here the CDR3 reads CASSFATGGVGTQYF. The CDR3 bases are TGTGCCAGCAGTTTCGCGACAGGGGGCGTAGGGACCCAGTACTTC.

This clone appeared once. V and J are TRBV29-1 and TRBJ2-7; D not resolved. Trimming pared 2 bases from V and 6 bases from J, leaving 14 bases between. The CDR3 spans 13 residues. The germline V gene has CDR1 SQVTM and CDR2 ANQGSEA. The CDR3 sequence is CSVEIPFGSEQYF. DNA for the CDR3: TGCAGCGTTGAAATTCCCTTTGGCTCCGAGCAGTACTTC.

The genes are TRBV6-8 and TRBJ2-3, with 8 bases matching TRBD2. Germline-derived CDR1 and CDR2 are MNHGY and SAAAGT. V lost 5 bases, J lost 3 bases, and 10 bases stayed unmatched. CDR3 size: 16 residues. The CDR3 is CASSTPGGPKTDTQYF. Here the CDR3 DNA reads TGTGCCAGCAGTACCCCGGGGGGGCCTAAGACAGATACGCAGTATTTT.

This clone is a singleton in its sample. The chain is built from TRBV10-2 and TRBJ2-1, with TRBD2 identical over 7 bases. CDR1 and CDR2 (germline): WSHSY, SAAADI. The CDR3 totals 13 residues. V was clipped by 5 bases and J by 2 bases; unmatched bases: 0. CDR3 nucleotides: TGCGCCAGCAGTCGGGGGGCCTACAATGAGCAGTTCTTC. It specifies CASSRGAYNEQFF.

J is TRBJ1-1 and V is TRBV7-6, with 7 bases identical to TRBD1. The CDR3 runs 16 residues. The V gene end was trimmed by 3 bases and the J gene end by 3 bases; junction bases not matched to a gene: 10. CDR1 and CDR2 (germline): SGHVS, FNYEAQ. DNA for the CDR3: TGTGCCAGCAGCTTGGGACAGAGGGGTGTGTACACTGAAGCTTTCTTT. Translated: CASSLGQRGVYTEAFF. Together with reference TRBV7-6 and TRBJ1-1, the CDR3 gives the full variable domain: GAGVSQSPRYKVTKRGQDVALRCDPISGHVSLYWYRQALGQGPEFLTYFNYEAQQDKSGLPNDRFSAERPEGSISTLTIQRTEQRDSAMYRCASSLGQRGVYTEAFFGQGTRLTVV.